These 27 T cell receptor beta chains originate from one sample sequenced in a study of beta chain features in type 1 diabetes. What was sequenced were expressed TCRB transcripts, since all of the isolated RNA had been reverse transcribed. Sequenced by immunoSEQ multiplex PCR; TCRdb stores in-frame clones only, minus some. The sample lists about 360,000 clones, roughly 12% seen once, with less than 0.02% in the top ten. What was sequenced was naive CD4+ T cells from blood. Every receptor here comes from a man aged 18 to 30 in good health.

This chain joins TRBV2 and TRBJ2-5; TRBD2 aligns across 10 bases. V shed 7 bases and J 5 bases; nucleotides not matched to a gene: 13. The CDR3 has 16 residues. Germline lookup yields CDR1 SNHLY and CDR2 FYNNEI. CDR3 bases: TGTGCCAGCACTGGGAGGAGCGGGGGGGCCGGGGAGACCCAGTACTTC. It is translated as CASTGRSGGAGETQYF.

This clone occurred a few times. This chain links TRBV29-1 with TRBJ1-1; TRBD1 matches 8 bases. With 3 bases clipped from V and 5 bases from J, the junction kept 11 bases outside the gene matches. Germline lookup yields CDR1 SQVTM and CDR2 ANQGSEA. The CDR3 loop spans 15 amino acids. The CDR3 reads CSVDRGRSGTTEAFF. The CDR3 nucleotides read TGCAGCGTTGACAGGGGGCGCTCCGGTACGACTGAAGCTTTCTTT.

V gene TRBV25-1 combines with J gene TRBJ1-5; D uncertain. Germline V gene sequence: CDR1 MGHDK, CDR2 SYGVNS. This CDR3 is 14 amino acids long. V was pared by 5 bases and J by 1 base, with 9 bases between. CDR3 DNA sequence: TGTGCCAGCAGTTTCGCCCTAAGCAATCAGCCCCAGCATTTT. Translation: CASSFALSNQPQHF.

V gene TRBV4-2 combines with J gene TRBJ1-1; D gene ambiguous. V lost 2 bases to trimming and J lost 3 bases, with 16 bases between them. The CDR3 covers 16 residues. Germline V gene sequence: CDR1 LGHNA, CDR2 YNFKEQ. The CDR3 spells CASSQPIGASYTEAFF. The CDR3 DNA is TGTGCCAGCAGCCAACCAATCGGAGCCAGTTACACTGAAGCTTTCTTT.

This clone occurred a few times. CDR3 bases: TGTGCCAGCAGCCGGACAGGAGAGACCCAGTACTTC. As protein: CASSRTGETQYF. V usage is TRBV7-9 and J usage is TRBJ2-5; 7 positions agree with TRBD1. Germline CDR1 reads SEHNR; CDR2 reads FQNEAQ (reference sequence). V lost 5 bases, J lost 4 bases, and 1 base stayed unmatched. This CDR3 comprises 12 residues.

The genes are TRBV11-2 and TRBJ1-4; tentative D call: TRBD1 (5 bases). Germline V gives CDR1 SGHAT, CDR2 FQNNGV. The CDR3 covers 15 residues. V shed 3 bases and J shed 10 bases, with 18 bases lying between them. The CDR3 region has the DNA TGTGCCAGCAGCTTGACGGGACTGGCACGGGGAAAACTGTTTTTT. This codes for CASSLTGLARGKLFF.

This clone was observed a handful of times. This chain uses TRBV18 with TRBJ2-1, with 9 bases matching TRBD2. This CDR3 has 14 residues. After removal of 7 bases from V and 4 bases from J, the junction contained 5 bases not matched to a gene. From germline, CDR1 is KGHSH and CDR2 LQKENI. The CDR3 bases are TGTGCCAGCTTCGAAAGCGGGGGGTACAATGAGCAGTTCTTC. Amino acids: CASFESGGYNEQFF.

The chain couples TRBV28 to TRBJ1-2; a possible D gene is TRBD1 (5 bases). This CDR3 has 13 residues. Germline lookup yields CDR1 MDHEN and CDR2 SYDVKM. V was pared by 8 bases and J by 5 bases, with 15 bases between. The CDR3 nucleotides are TGTGCCAGCGGATTACTTGGGGCGTATGGCTACACCTTC. Its protein product is CASGLLGAYGYTF.

J is TRBJ2-1 and V is TRBV7-3; no clear D gene. The CDR3 loop spans 11 amino acids. The V end lost 4 bases, the J end lost 9 bases, and 7 bases lay between the germline ends. Germline values: CDR1 SGHTA, CDR2 FQGTGA. The CDR3 bases are TGTGCCAGCAGCTCTAGTGCTGAGCAGTTCTTC. Protein product: CASSSSAEQFF.

This clone was observed a few times. The chain employs TRBV4-1 and TRBJ2-1; 15 nucleotides match TRBD2. The trim removed 3 bases at V and 4 bases at J, leaving 13 bases unmatched. The CDR3 contains 20 residues. Germline CDR1 is MGHRA and CDR2 is YSYEKL. The CDR3: CASSHPKRTSGGAVYNEQFF. CDR3 in DNA: TGCGCCAGCAGCCATCCTAAGAGGACTAGCGGGGGGGCCGTATACAATGAGCAGTTCTTC.

In its sample, this clone was seen a few times. The chain joins TRBV28 to TRBJ2-6; a possible D gene is TRBD2 (6 bases). The CDR3 has 18 amino acids. Germline V gene lookup returns CDR1 MDHEN and CDR2 SYDVKM. V lost 3 bases to trimming and J lost 4 bases, with 19 bases between them. The CDR3 reads CASSFRSGGLGGANVLTF. The CDR3 bases are TGTGCCAGCAGTTTCAGGAGCGGAGGGTTAGGCGGGGCCAACGTCCTGACTTTC.

This clone has only a few counts. The rearrangement links TRBV4-1 to TRBJ2-3; TRBD1 is a possible D gene (6 bases). In germline, CDR1 is MGHRA, CDR2 YSYEKL. The CDR3 runs to 15 residues. V lost 1 base, J lost 1 base, and 9 bases lay in between. In DNA form, the CDR3 reads TGCGCCAGCAGCCAAGTGGGGGCACGCACAGATACGCAGTATTTT. Translating gives CASSQVGARTDTQYF.

In this sample, this clone turned up a few times. The chain employs TRBV30 and TRBJ2-2, with 12 bases that match TRBD1. CDR1 GTSNPN and CDR2 SVGIG come from the germline V gene (reference sequence). V shed 3 bases, J shed 4 bases, and the junction held 12 bases outside the gene matches. CDR3 length: 18 residues. The CDR3 DNA is TGTGCCTGGAGCGGGACAGGGGGCGGCCTCCAGTTCACCGGGGAGCTGTTTTTT. Encoded protein: CAWSGTGGGLQFTGELFF.

The chain couples TRBV27 to TRBJ1-5; 7 bases map to TRBD1. The germline CDR1 and CDR2 sequences are MNHEY and SMNVEV (reference sequence). The V segment lost 5 bases and the J segment 7 bases; nucleotides outside the gene matches: 8. The CDR3 totals 14 residues. The CDR3 bases are TGTGCCAGCAGTCCCCGAAGGGGGCAACAGCCCCAGCATTTT. Protein sequence: CASSPRRGQQPQHF.

The chain joins TRBV4-1 to TRBJ2-5; TRBD2 aligns across 8 bases. Losses at the gene ends were 5 bases for V and 5 bases for J; bases not matched to a gene: 13. CDR3 length equals 16 residues. Germline CDR1 reads MGHRA; CDR2 reads YSYEKL. In DNA form, the CDR3 reads TGCGCCAGCAGCACCAACGGGGGGGGAGGTAGTGAGACCCAGTACTTC. It codes for CASSTNGGGGSETQYF.

This clone has only a few counts. The CDR3 region is CASTSGGGVSYEQYF. In DNA form, the CDR3 reads TGCGCCAGCACCTCAGGCGGGGGTGTCTCCTACGAGCAGTACTTC. The J gene is TRBJ2-7, the V gene TRBV23-1; 7 bases map to TRBD2. TRBV23-1 is reported as an ORF; its role is uncertain. V shed 7 bases, J shed 0 bases, and the junction held 9 bases outside the gene matches. The CDR3 length is 15 residues.

This clone was seen a few times. V usage is TRBV7-2 and J usage is TRBJ2-1; 11 nucleotides match TRBD1. V shed 6 bases, J shed 8 bases, and the junction held 9 bases outside the gene matches. The germline V gene has CDR1 SGHTA and CDR2 FQGNSA. The CDR3 loop spans 15 amino acids. DNA of the CDR3: TGTGCCAGCAGTCCCTGGGACAGGGGGAGCGATGAGCAGTTCTTC. This gives the protein CASSPWDRGSDEQFF.

This clone was detected a few times. The chain couples TRBV7-9 to TRBJ1-4; D gene unclear. Germline V lookup: CDR1 SEHNR, CDR2 FQNEAQ (reference sequence). The length of the CDR3 is 16 residues. Trimming pared 1 base from V and 7 bases from J, leaving 16 bases between. CDR3 in DNA: TGTGCCAGCAGCTTAGGTCAACACGCTGAGGGTGAAAAACTGTTTTTT. Its protein is CASSLGQHAEGEKLFF.

This clone was picked up a small number of times. One end of the junction is discordant with germline, which a read error may explain. This sample also contains other DNA sequences that code for the same CDR3. The chain uses TRBV30 and TRBJ1-1; weak D call: TRBD1 (5 bases). The CDR3 spans 15 residues. Germline V CDR1 and CDR2: GTSNPN, SVGIG (reference sequence). For the CDR3, the DNA is TGTGCCTGGAGTGTGGATTGGGGGGGGAACACTGAGGCTTTCTTT. This codes for CAWSVDWGGNTEAFF.

This clone appeared a few times. The chain couples TRBV18 to TRBJ1-1; 10 positions match TRBD1. Germline V gene data show CDR1 as KGHSH and CDR2 as LQKENI. This CDR3 comprises 15 residues. V gave up 5 bases and J gave up 3 bases; unmatched junction bases: 6. The CDR3 is CASSSGTGADTEAFF. The CDR3 bases are TGTGCCAGCTCATCGGGGACAGGGGCGGACACTGAAGCTTTCTTT. Looking up the rest from reference TRBV18 and TRBJ1-1 gives the full variable domain: NAGVMQNPRHLVRRRGQEARLRCSPMKGHSHVYWYRQLPEEGLKFMVYLQKENIIDESGMPKERFSAEFPKEGPSILRIQQVVRGDSAAYFCASSSGTGADTEAFFGQGTRLTVV.

This clone was seen more than once but under ten times. The chain has TRBV5-4 and TRBJ1-2; 10 positions agree with TRBD1. The CDR3 is 14 amino acids. V lost 3 bases to trimming and J lost 7 bases; unmatched junction nucleotides: 6. Germline V gene lookup returns CDR1 SGHNT and CDR2 YYREEE (reference sequence). CDR3 sequence: CASSSGQGVGGYTF. The CDR3 nucleotides read TGTGCCAGCAGCTCTGGACAGGGGGTGGGTGGCTACACCTTC.

CDR3 sequence: CASSLAGGFQPQHF. The CDR3 nucleotides are TGTGCCAGCAGCTTAGCGGGGGGTTTTCAGCCCCAGCATTTT. The V gene is TRBV7-9, the J gene TRBJ1-5, with TRBD1 as a possible D gene (5 bases). Trimming shortened V by 0 bases and J by 6 bases, and 9 bases separated the two germline ends. CDR1 and CDR2 (germline): SEHNR, FQNEAQ (reference sequence). The CDR3 is 14 amino acids.

This clone was picked up a small number of times. The rearrangement uses TRBV7-8 and TRBJ2-5, with 12 bases matching TRBD2. Per the germline V gene, CDR1 is SGHVS and CDR2 is FQNEAQ. The CDR3 runs 16 residues. The V gene end was trimmed by 2 bases and the J gene end by 0 bases; junction bases not matched to a gene: 1. Written as DNA, the CDR3 is TGTGCCAGCAGCTTACTAGCGGGAGGGTACCAAGAGACCCAGTACTTC. Encoded protein: CASSLLAGGYQETQYF.

The genes are TRBV30 and TRBJ1-1; TRBD1 agrees at 10 bases. CDR1 GTSNPN and CDR2 SVGIG come from the germline V gene (reference sequence). The CDR3 sequence is 14 residues long. J was trimmed by 3 bases and V by 0 bases; bases with no gene match: 1. CDR3 amino acids: CAWSVGTGDTEAFF. The CDR3 coding sequence is TGTGCCTGGAGTGTAGGGACAGGGGACACTGAAGCTTTCTTT.

In nucleotides, the CDR3 is TGTGCCAGCAGCGAACGGGACAGGGGAAATAGCAATCAGCCCCAGCATTTT. It codes for CASSERDRGNSNQPQHF. The V gene is TRBV2, the J gene TRBJ1-5; 10 bases match TRBD1. The germline V gene has CDR1 SNHLY and CDR2 FYNNEI. V lost 6 bases, J lost 0 bases, and 8 bases stayed unmatched. CDR3 size: 17 residues.

This clone was seen only a few times. V and J are TRBV7-9 and TRBJ2-2; tentative D call: TRBD1 (7 bases). The V gene's germline CDR1 is SEHNR and CDR2 FQNEAQ (reference sequence). Trimming stripped 1 base from V and 4 bases from J, with 13 bases between. This CDR3 region has 16 residues. CDR3 bases: TGTGCCAGCAGCTTAGATGGGCAGGGGGGCACCGGGGAGCTGTTTTTT. This translates into CASSLDGQGGTGELFF.

V is TRBV4-1 and J is TRBJ2-3; the D is unclear. CDR3 length: 15 residues. V lost 1 base, J lost 3 bases, and 11 bases lay in between. Looked up from germline, CDR1 is MGHRA and CDR2 is YSYEKL. The CDR3 loop reads CASSQGQVTTDTQYF. CDR3 DNA sequence: TGCGCCAGCAGCCAAGGCCAGGTCACGACAGATACGCAGTATTTT.